What follows are 10 T cell receptor beta chains derived from one specimen sequenced in a study of OX40 agonist ivuxolimab in advanced cancers. Measured with immunoSEQ multiplex PCR; TCRdb has only the in-frame clones, and not every one. This sample has about 39,000 clones; about 94% occur once, and the top ten carry roughly a fifth. This specimen was CD4+ or CD8+ T cells sorted from blood, taken in a trial of the OX40 agonist ivuxolimab. These receptors were taken from an adult with an advanced solid tumor such as melanoma, head and neck, liver or kidney cancer.

The J gene is TRBJ2-1, the V gene TRBV12-5; D is unresolved. The CDR3 loop spans 13 amino acids. Trimming took off 1 base at V and 5 bases at J, with 6 bases between the two ends. Germline V gene sequence: CDR1 LGHNT, CDR2 FRNRAP. Here the CDR3 DNA reads TGTGCTAGTGGTTTGGCCCTAAACAATGAGCAGTTCTTC. This translates into CASGLALNNEQFF.

The sample holds one count of this clone. The chain has TRBV11-2 and TRBJ2-1, with a tentative D call TRBD2 (6 bases). Looked up from germline, CDR1 is SGHAT and CDR2 is FQNNGV. The CDR3 totals 16 residues. Trimming removed 2 bases from V and 1 base from J, with 12 bases in between. The CDR3 nucleotides are TGTGCCAGCAGCTTATTTGAGGGGACTTCCTACAATGAGCAGTTCTTC. Translated: CASSLFEGTSYNEQFF.

This chain uses TRBV7-2 with TRBJ2-5; 11 nucleotides align to TRBD2. Losses at the gene ends were 6 bases for V and 0 bases for J; bases not matched to a gene: 6. The length of the CDR3 is 16 residues. The germline V gene has CDR1 SGHTA and CDR2 FQGNSA. CDR3 loop: CASRSTSGRYQETQYF. The CDR3 DNA sequence: TGTGCCAGCAGATCTACTAGCGGGAGATACCAAGAGACCCAGTACTTC.

The chain employs TRBV7-9 and TRBJ2-4; TRBD1 matches 7 bases. Unmatched junction bases numbered 7, after V lost 5 bases and J lost 0 bases. CDR3 size: 16 residues. Germline CDR1 SEHNR, CDR2 FQNEAQ (reference sequence). Here the CDR3 reads CASSPRTGLAKNIQYF. In DNA form, the CDR3 reads TGTGCCAGCAGCCCCCGGACAGGACTAGCCAAAAACATTCAGTACTTC.

The chain recombines TRBV5-1 with TRBJ2-7, with 11 bases fitting TRBD2. V lost 3 bases to trimming and J lost 2 bases; unmatched junction nucleotides: 4. This CDR3 has 15 amino acids. The V gene's germline CDR1 is SGHRS and CDR2 YFSETQ. Written as DNA, the CDR3 is TGCGCCAGCAGCTCAACTAGCGGGAGCCCCTACGAGCAGTACTTC. Protein product: CASSSTSGSPYEQYF.

This clone was recorded once. V and J are TRBV27 and TRBJ2-1; 7 nucleotides match TRBD2. Germline CDR1 is MNHEY and CDR2 is SMNVEV (reference sequence). The ends lost 7 bases at V and 8 bases at J; junction bases unmatched: 17. The CDR3 is made up of 16 amino acids. CDR3 region: CASIPLGAGEGYEQFF. Here the CDR3 DNA reads TGTGCCAGCATTCCTCTTGGGGCGGGAGAGGGCTATGAGCAGTTCTTC.

The V gene is TRBV5-1, the J gene TRBJ1-1; D call uncertain. The ends were cut back, 2 bases at V and 4 bases at J, with 12 bases in the middle. The CDR3 contains 14 residues. Germline CDR1 SGHRS, CDR2 YFSETQ. The CDR3 region is CASSLLRWGTEAFF. The CDR3 DNA reads as TGCGCCAGCAGCTTACTTAGGTGGGGCACTGAAGCTTTCTTT.

The V gene is TRBV6-5, the J gene TRBJ2-1; TRBD1 aligns across 10 bases. J gave up 7 bases and V 8 bases, and 5 bases lay outside the gene matches. The CDR3 totals 13 residues. Germline V gene lookup returns CDR1 MNHEY and CDR2 SVGAGI. The CDR3 spells CASGTGDGNEQFF. The DNA for the CDR3 is TGTGCCAGCGGGACAGGGGATGGGAATGAGCAGTTCTTC.

The gene calls are TRBV4-1 and TRBJ2-4; D not resolved. V was pared by 0 bases and J by 0 bases, with 9 bases between. The germline CDR1 and CDR2 sequences are MGHRA and YSYEKL. CDR3 length: 16 amino acids. CDR3: CASSQENSIAKNIQYF. In DNA, the CDR3 is TGCGCCAGCAGCCAAGAAAACAGCATAGCCAAAAACATTCAGTACTTC.

In this sample, this clone turned up a few times. This rearrangement joins TRBV18 to TRBJ2-2; 10 bases fit TRBD2. The CDR3 has 18 amino acids. Germline lookup yields CDR1 KGHSH and CDR2 LQKENI. V lost 2 bases, J lost 2 bases, and 8 bases stayed unmatched. The CDR3 is CASSPTYGTSVNTGELFF. CDR3 sequence (DNA): TGTGCCAGCTCACCAACGTATGGGACTAGCGTCAACACCGGGGAGCTGTTTTTT.